Below are 15 T cell receptor beta chains sequenced from a single sample in a study of blood T cells in healthy people across ages. Together with a sample-barcoded 5' primer, a J-beta primer mix was included in a second PCR lasting roughly 7 to 11 cycles. Using its own MiXCR run on the 5' RACE reads, TCRdb lists one record per CDR3 protein. Of 600,000 or so distinct CDR3 sequences detected, roughly 21% appear once; the ten largest clones hold more than 3%. Sequencing was performed on blood. The receptors shown here come from a man aged 65-85 years in good health.

This clonotype was detected a few times. The chain links TRBV9 to TRBJ2-1; D may match TRBD1 or TRBD2 (5 bases each). This CDR3 contains 14 residues. V lost 2 bases and J 5 bases, leaving 11 bases between the germline ends. Germline loops: CDR1 SGDLS, CDR2 YYNGEE. In DNA form, the CDR3 reads TGTGCCAGCAGCGTTCGGGACGCAAACAATGAGCAGTTCTTC. As protein: CASSVRDANNEQFF.

This clonotype has only a few counts. The rearrangement joins TRBV6-5 to TRBJ2-5, with D perhaps assigned TRBD1 or TRBD2 (5 bases each). The DNA matches TRBJ2-1 better at its end, which makes the J call doubtful. Germline V CDR1 and CDR2: MNHEY, SVGAGI. This CDR3 is built from 18 residues. The CDR3 DNA is TGTGCCAGCAGTTACCCGGGGTCGGGACCGAAGGCCCCGAATGAGCAGTTCTTC. Residues: CASSYPGSGPKAPNEQFF.

This clonotype came up a few times. J is TRBJ2-5 and V is TRBV6-1; 12 bases align to TRBD2. The DNA matches TRBJ2-1 better at its end, which makes the J call doubtful. The CDR3 covers 15 residues. The germline gives CDR1 MNHNS, CDR2 SASEGT. The CDR3 loop is CASRRTSGINNEQFF. CDR3 nucleotides: TGTGCCAGCAGGCGGACTAGCGGGATTAACAATGAGCAGTTCTTC.

This clonotype appeared a few times. The CDR3 protein is CASKLLFNTGELFF. The CDR3 nucleotides are TGTGCCAGCAAGCTCCTTTTCAACACCGGGGAGCTGTTTTTT. This sequence joins TRBV3-1 and TRBJ2-2; no firm D call. Trimming removed 7 bases from V and 2 bases from J, with 11 bases in between. Per germline, CDR1 LGHDT and CDR2 YNNKEL (reference sequence). The CDR3 contains 14 residues.

The CDR3 is CASTHGLAGDHEQYF. For the CDR3, the DNA is TGTGCCAGCACACATGGACTAGCGGGAGACCACGAGCAGTACTTC. The rearrangement joins TRBV7-9 to TRBJ2-7, with 13 bases that match TRBD2. J gave up 5 bases and V 7 bases, and 8 bases lay outside the gene matches. Germline V CDR1 and CDR2: SEHNR, FQNEAQ (reference sequence). The CDR3 has 15 residues.

The chain links TRBV6-5 to TRBJ1-2; no clear D gene. This CDR3 comprises 14 residues. Germline CDR1 MNHEY, CDR2 SVGAGI. V lost 6 bases and J lost 6, with 17 bases in between. The CDR3 loop is CASSPQPGRHGYTF. The CDR3 DNA is TGTGCCAGCAGCCCCCAACCAGGCAGGCATGGCTACACCTTC.

In its sample, this clonotype was seen many times. The chain joins TRBV5-5 to TRBJ2-7, with 8 bases fitting TRBD1. Per germline, CDR1 SGHKS and CDR2 YYEKEE (reference sequence). The V gene end was trimmed by 5 bases and the J gene end by 0 bases; junction bases not matched to a gene: 4. This CDR3 is built from 14 residues. The CDR3 protein is CASRIDRGSYEQYF. CDR3 in DNA: TGTGCCAGCAGGATCGACAGGGGCTCCTACGAGCAGTACTTC.

This clonotype was observed a handful of times. The chain carries TRBV10-3 and TRBJ2-3; D uncertain. V lost 6 bases, J lost 2 bases, and 18 bases lay in between. Germline V gene data show CDR1 as ENHRY and CDR2 as SYGVKD. This CDR3 spans 16 amino acids. This CDR3 reads CAISLRSGRSTDTQYF. The CDR3, as DNA: TGTGCCATCAGCCTCCGCTCGGGCAGATCCACAGATACGCAGTATTTT.

The chain links TRBV6-2 or TRBV6-3 to TRBJ2-5, with D possibly being TRBD1 or TRBD2 (5 bases each). V dropped 7 bases and J dropped 7 bases, with 19 bases sitting between them. Germline V gives CDR1 MNHEY, CDR2 SVGEGT. This CDR3 contains 14 residues. The DNA for the CDR3 is TGTGCCAGCATGAGGTCCGGGGCCGAGTGGACCCAGTACTTC. Amino acids: CASMRSGAEWTQYF.

This clonotype was seen more than once but under ten times. One end of the junction fails to match germline, which may point to a read error. CDR3: CASSPSGLAISTDTQDF. CDR3 DNA: TGTGCCAGCAGTCCGAGTGGACTAGCGATTAGCACAGATACGCAGGATTTT. The chain joins TRBV28 to TRBJ2-3, with 9 bases identical to TRBD2. The length of the CDR3 is 17 residues. The germline CDR1 and CDR2 sequences are MDHEN and SYDVKM. The whole variable domain, remainder taken from reference TRBV28 and TRBJ2-3, is DVKVTQSSRYLVKRTGEKVFLECVQDMDHENMFWYRQDPGLGLRLIYFSYDVKMKEKGDIPEGYSVSREKKERFSLILESASTNQTSMYLCASSPSGLAISTDTQDFGPGTRLTVL.

The chain employs TRBV28 and TRBJ2-3; D is ambiguous. The V gene lost 4 bases and the J gene lost 0 bases, with 8 bases spanning the gap. The CDR3 is made up of 14 amino acids. Germline V gene data show CDR1 as MDHEN and CDR2 as SYDVKM. Here the CDR3 DNA reads TGTGCCAGCAGTTGGCTGTCTAGCACAGATACGCAGTATTTT. Amino acid sequence: CASSWLSSTDTQYF.

The chain links TRBV28 to TRBJ2-1; 8 bases match TRBD2. The CDR3 has 13 residues. Germline CDR1 and CDR2: MDHEN and SYDVKM. Trimming removed 6 bases from V and 6 bases from J; junction bases left unmatched: 4. CDR3 nucleotides: TGTGCCAGCAGCGGGACTAGTTTCAATGAGCAGTTCTTC. Its translation: CASSGTSFNEQFF.

The J gene is TRBJ2-4, the V gene TRBV2, with 7 bases lining up with TRBD2. V shed 1 base, J shed 9 bases, and the junction held 3 bases outside the gene matches. CDR1 and CDR2 (germline): SNHLY, FYNNEI. The CDR3 is 13 residues long. CDR3 loop: CASSEGTRAIQYF. The DNA for the CDR3 is TGTGCCAGCAGTGAAGGGACTAGGGCCATTCAGTACTTC.

The chain employs TRBV6-6 and TRBJ1-2, with D tentatively TRBD1 (6 bases). Trimming shortened V by 7 bases and J by 4 bases, and 13 bases separated the two germline ends. This CDR3 contains 13 residues. Germline-derived CDR1 and CDR2 are MNHNY and SVGAGI (reference sequence). In DNA, the CDR3 is TGTGCCAGCATGACCGGACAGACCTATGGCTACACCTTC. As protein: CASMTGQTYGYTF.

This clonotype was seen more than once but under ten times. V and J are TRBV6-5 and TRBJ2-3; 9 nucleotides align to TRBD2. The CDR3 covers 15 residues. V dropped 3 bases and J dropped 3; count of bases not matched to a gene: 4. Germline lookup yields CDR1 MNHEY and CDR2 SVGAGI. CDR3 sequence (DNA): TGTGCCAGCAGTTATAGCGGGAGAGGGACAGATACGCAGTATTTT. Its protein is CASSYSGRGTDTQYF.